This is a list of T cell receptor beta chains from one sample in a study of blood T cell repertoires in COVID-19. Using immunoSEQ multiplex PCR, the repertoire was profiled, and TCRdb retains in-frame clones only, with some absent. The table lists about 190,000 clones, around 80% of them singletons. The material sequenced was peripheral blood. The receptor set was obtained from a woman aged 50 to 60 with acute or convalescent COVID-19. Each CDR3 is given with its conserved first and last residue. Each record gives: D gene, clone size, J gene, V gene, CDR3 protein, CDR3 DNA. D genes are given only for firm matches. Only part of the rows carry a size: once, few, many, or a class if the clone is expanded.

d_gene: .; abundance: .; j_gene: TRBJ2-1; v_gene: TRBV11-3; CDR3aa: CASSPGPVQNEQFF; CDR3nt: TGTGCCAGCAGCCCAGGGCCAGTTCAGAATGAGCAGTTCTTC
d_gene: TRBD1; abundance: .; j_gene: TRBJ1-6; v_gene: TRBV2; CDR3aa: CASRDRRNSPLHF; CDR3nt: TGTGCCAGCAGGGACAGGCGGAATTCACCCCTCCACTTT
d_gene: TRBD1; abundance: few; j_gene: TRBJ2-1; v_gene: TRBV2; CDR3aa: CASSESDRGEFF; CDR3nt: TGTGCCAGCAGTGAAAGCGACAGGGGGGAGTTCTTC
d_gene: TRBD1; abundance: .; j_gene: TRBJ1-3; v_gene: TRBV12-3/TRBV12-4; CDR3aa: CASRARQGKYF; CDR3nt: TGTGCCAGCAGAGCGCGACAGGGGAAATATTTT
d_gene: TRBD1; abundance: .; j_gene: TRBJ1-2; v_gene: TRBV29-1; CDR3aa: CSVKQGPNYGYTF; CDR3nt: TGCAGCGTCAAACAGGGGCCTAACTATGGCTACACCTTC
d_gene: TRBD1; abundance: .; j_gene: TRBJ1-5; v_gene: TRBV7-9; CDR3aa: CASSLVDTGVGNQPQHF; CDR3nt: TGTGCCAGCAGCTTAGTCGATACAGGGGTTGGCAATCAGCCCCAGCATTTT
d_gene: .; abundance: .; j_gene: TRBJ2-2; v_gene: TRBV4-3; CDR3aa: CASSQVWNTGELFF; CDR3nt: TGCGCCAGCAGCCAAGTCTGGAACACCGGGGAGCTGTTTTTT
d_gene: .; abundance: .; j_gene: TRBJ2-2; v_gene: TRBV29-1; CDR3aa: CSAGTGGSNTGELFF; CDR3nt: TGCAGCGCTGGAACCGGGGGTTCGAACACCGGGGAGCTGTTTTTT
d_gene: .; abundance: .; j_gene: TRBJ1-2; v_gene: TRBV28; CDR3aa: CASSRQDYGYTF; CDR3nt: TGTGCCAGCAGTAGACAGGACTATGGCTACACCTTC
d_gene: .; abundance: .; j_gene: TRBJ1-5; v_gene: TRBV6-1; CDR3aa: CASSDQTGQFGQPQHF; CDR3nt: TGTGCCAGCAGTGATCAAACAGGACAGTTTGGTCAGCCCCAGCATTTT
d_gene: TRBD2; abundance: .; j_gene: TRBJ2-1; v_gene: TRBV14; CDR3aa: CASSPRGTSGGAHEQFF; CDR3nt: TGTGCCAGCAGTCCAAGGGGGACTAGCGGGGGGGCCCATGAGCAGTTCTTC
d_gene: .; abundance: .; j_gene: TRBJ2-6; v_gene: TRBV27; CDR3aa: CARLFSGANVLTF; CDR3nt: TGTGCCAGACTCTTCTCTGGGGCCAACGTCCTGACTTTC
d_gene: .; abundance: few; j_gene: TRBJ1-4; v_gene: TRBV14; CDR3aa: CASSHGSFPNEKLFF; CDR3nt: TGTGCCAGCAGCCACGGGTCATTTCCTAATGAAAAACTGTTTTTT
d_gene: TRBD1; abundance: .; j_gene: TRBJ1-1; v_gene: TRBV5-8; CDR3aa: CASTDRATNTEAFF; CDR3nt: TGTGCCAGCACCGACAGGGCAACGAACACTGAAGCTTTCTTT
d_gene: TRBD2; abundance: .; j_gene: TRBJ2-2; v_gene: TRBV30; CDR3aa: CAFRGGSGGNTGELFF; CDR3nt: TGTGCCTTCCGCGGGGGATCGGGGGGGAACACCGGGGAGCTGTTTTTT
d_gene: .; abundance: .; j_gene: TRBJ1-5; v_gene: TRBV3-1/TRBV3-2; CDR3aa: CASSPGNQPQHF; CDR3nt: TGTGCCAGCAGCCCAGGGAATCAGCCCCAGCATTTT
d_gene: .; abundance: .; j_gene: TRBJ2-3; v_gene: TRBV7-9; CDR3aa: CASTRTGQWRGGGSTDTQYF; CDR3nt: TGTGCCAGCACCCGCACGGGCCAATGGAGGGGTGGTGGGAGCACAGATACGCAGTATTTT
d_gene: TRBD1; abundance: once; j_gene: TRBJ1-1; v_gene: TRBV30; CDR3aa: CAFTRDRGTEAFF; CDR3nt: TGTGCCTTCACCCGGGACAGGGGCACTGAAGCTTTCTTT
d_gene: TRBD1; abundance: .; j_gene: TRBJ1-5; v_gene: TRBV7-9; CDR3aa: CASSLGGTGGRHQPQHF; CDR3nt: TGTGCCAGCAGCTTAGGGGGGACAGGGGGACGGCATCAGCCCCAGCATTTT
d_gene: TRBD1; abundance: .; j_gene: TRBJ2-7; v_gene: TRBV6-2/TRBV6-3; CDR3aa: CASSYAGGGGPYEQYF; CDR3nt: TGTGCCAGCAGTTACGCAGGGGGCGGAGGTCCCTACGAGCAGTACTTC
d_gene: .; abundance: .; j_gene: TRBJ1-1; v_gene: TRBV20-1; CDR3aa: CSASKSNLNTEAFF; CDR3nt: TGCAGTGCTAGTAAGTCCAACCTAAACACTGAAGCTTTCTTT
d_gene: .; abundance: once; j_gene: TRBJ1-1; v_gene: TRBV19; CDR3aa: CASSIKSMNTEAFF; CDR3nt: TGTGCCAGTAGTATTAAGAGCATGAACACTGAAGCTTTCTTT
d_gene: TRBD1; abundance: .; j_gene: TRBJ1-6; v_gene: TRBV2; CDR3aa: CASRITGAPNSPLHF; CDR3nt: TGTGCCAGCCGAATAACAGGGGCGCCCAATTCACCCCTCCACTTT
d_gene: .; abundance: .; j_gene: TRBJ2-2; v_gene: TRBV5-4; CDR3aa: CASSLFTSGSGELFF; CDR3nt: TGTGCCAGCAGCTTGTTCACCTCAGGATCCGGGGAGCTGTTTTTT